This T cell receptor (beta chain) was sequenced during a study of blood T cell repertoires in COVID-19. Deletions cut 1 base from V and 3 bases from J, with 13 bases between. This CDR3 spans 15 amino acids. Germline V gives CDR1 LNHDA, CDR2 SQIVND (reference sequence). Study processing details: Researchers report that nucleated cell counts were estimated from reference gene primer amplification. The method was immunoSEQ multiplex PCR; TCRdb's version includes in-frame clones alone and lacks a portion of them. That table gives V, J and clone size, and the DNA gave D and trimming. The sample carries a few hundred thousand clones, 84% recorded once.

Sequenced: peripheral blood. The chain has TRBV19 and TRBJ2-7; TRBD1 is a possible D gene (5 bases). This receptor was identified in a woman between 55 and 75 years old with acute or convalescent COVID-19. For the CDR3, the DNA is TGTGCCAGTAGTATAGCTCGAGACAGCTACTACGAGCAGTACTTC. Protein product: CASSIARDSYYEQYF.